This is a list of T cell receptor beta chains from one sample in a study of T cell repertoires in aging, cancer and after chemotherapy. MiXCR, applied by TCRdb to the multiplex PCR reads, yields one record per CDR3 protein. The data contain some 2,400 distinct CDR3 sequences, over 40% of them singletons. The sequenced material came from blood. All receptors derive from a human donor with a solid tumor. Both conserved end residues are part of each CDR3. The order of the fields is CDR3 DNA, CDR3 protein, J gene, D gene, V gene, clone size. D genes are given only for firm matches. The size entry is marked missing in some rows and otherwise reads once, few, many or a size class.

CDR3nt: TGTGCCAGCAGTTGGTCGGTGACTGAAGCTTTCTTT
CDR3aa: CASSWSVTEAFF
j_gene: TRBJ1-1
d_gene: .
v_gene: TRBV12-3/TRBV12-4
abundance: few

CDR3nt: TGTGCCAGCAGCAAAGAAAGACAGGGTTTCACTGAAGCTTTCTTT
CDR3aa: CASSKERQGFTEAFF
j_gene: TRBJ1-1
d_gene: TRBD1
v_gene: TRBV7-2
abundance: few

CDR3nt: TGTGCCAGCAGCAAGGGGTCGGGGGGGAGCAATCAGCCCCAGCATTTT
CDR3aa: CASSKGSGGSNQPQHF
j_gene: TRBJ1-5
d_gene: .
v_gene: TRBV11-2
abundance: few

CDR3nt: TGTGCCAGCAGTGAAGGACAGGAATCAGATACGCAGTATTTT
CDR3aa: CASSEGQESDTQYF
j_gene: TRBJ2-3
d_gene: .
v_gene: TRBV6-1
abundance: .

CDR3nt: TGTGCCAGTAGTATAGTCTTCGGAGGCACCGGGGAGCTGTTTTTT
CDR3aa: CASSIVFGGTGELFF
j_gene: TRBJ2-2
d_gene: .
v_gene: TRBV19
abundance: few

CDR3nt: TGTGCCAGCAGCTTAGCGCTACGCACAGATACGCAGTATTTT
CDR3aa: CASSLALRTDTQYF
j_gene: TRBJ2-3
d_gene: .
v_gene: TRBV7-2
abundance: .

CDR3nt: TGTGCCAGCAGTCCCCGTCAACTAGCGGGAGTGGGTGAGCAGTTCTTC
CDR3aa: CASSPRQLAGVGEQFF
j_gene: TRBJ2-1
d_gene: TRBD2
v_gene: TRBV6-1
abundance: few

CDR3nt: TGTGCCAGCAGACAGGACAGGTTTTACTACGAGCAGTACTTC
CDR3aa: CASRQDRFYYEQYF
j_gene: TRBJ2-7
d_gene: TRBD1
v_gene: TRBV2
abundance: .

CDR3nt: TGTGCCAGCAGCGGGACTCGCGGGGACCAAGAGACCCAGTACTTC
CDR3aa: CASSGTRGDQETQYF
j_gene: TRBJ2-5
d_gene: .
v_gene: TRBV7-6
abundance: .

CDR3nt: TGTGCCAGTAGTATTGGACAGGCCACCTACGAGCAGTACTTC
CDR3aa: CASSIGQATYEQYF
j_gene: TRBJ2-7
d_gene: TRBD1
v_gene: TRBV19
abundance: .

CDR3nt: TGTGCCAGCAGTTTCCAAGCGGGAACCTACGAGCAGTACTTC
CDR3aa: CASSFQAGTYEQYF
j_gene: TRBJ2-7
d_gene: TRBD2
v_gene: TRBV27
abundance: .

CDR3nt: TGTGCCAGCAGTTTAGCGATTCTATATGGCTACACCTTC
CDR3aa: CASSLAILYGYTF
j_gene: TRBJ1-2
d_gene: .
v_gene: TRBV12-3/TRBV12-4
abundance: .

CDR3nt: TGTGCCAGCACCCTTGTAAGGGGTACTGAAGCTTTCTTT
CDR3aa: CASTLVRGTEAFF
j_gene: TRBJ1-1
d_gene: .
v_gene: TRBV7-2
abundance: .

CDR3nt: TGTGCCATCAGTGAGTCGTTGGCAGGGCAAGGCTACACCTTC
CDR3aa: CAISESLAGQGYTF
j_gene: TRBJ1-2
d_gene: .
v_gene: TRBV10-3
abundance: .

CDR3nt: TGTGCCTCAAAACCAGGACAGGCCATTGCCAACGTCCTGACTTTC
CDR3aa: CASKPGQAIANVLTF
j_gene: TRBJ2-6
d_gene: TRBD1
v_gene: TRBV19
abundance: large

CDR3nt: TGCAGTGCTAGACCTACTCGTTACGAGCAGTACTTC
CDR3aa: CSARPTRYEQYF
j_gene: TRBJ2-7
d_gene: .
v_gene: TRBV20-1
abundance: .

CDR3nt: TGCGCCAGCAGATTGGGGCAGGGGGATCATGGCTACACCTTC
CDR3aa: CASRLGQGDHGYTF
j_gene: TRBJ1-2
d_gene: TRBD1
v_gene: TRBV5-1
abundance: .

CDR3nt: TGTGCCAGCAGCTTAGCAGGGGGCCCGAACACTGAAGCTTTCTTT
CDR3aa: CASSLAGGPNTEAFF
j_gene: TRBJ1-1
d_gene: TRBD1
v_gene: TRBV7-9
abundance: few

CDR3nt: TGCAGTGCTAGAGCGGGGGACGCCACAGATACGCAGTATTTT
CDR3aa: CSARAGDATDTQYF
j_gene: TRBJ2-3
d_gene: .
v_gene: TRBV20-1
abundance: once

CDR3nt: TGCAGCGTTCGACAGGGGGCCCACGAGCAGTACTTC
CDR3aa: CSVRQGAHEQYF
j_gene: TRBJ2-7
d_gene: TRBD1
v_gene: TRBV29-1
abundance: large

CDR3nt: TGTGCCAGCAGCTTGGGGGGGGGAGCCTCTGGAAACACCATATATTTT
CDR3aa: CASSLGGGASGNTIYF
j_gene: TRBJ1-3
d_gene: .
v_gene: TRBV7-2
abundance: .

CDR3nt: TGTGCCAGCAGGACGAGAGGACTAGCGGGAGATTACGAGCAGTACTTC
CDR3aa: CASRTRGLAGDYEQYF
j_gene: TRBJ2-7
d_gene: TRBD2
v_gene: TRBV6-5
abundance: few

CDR3nt: TGTGCCAGCAGTTTATCGTCGGGATCGAACACCGGGGAGCTGTTTTTT
CDR3aa: CASSLSSGSNTGELFF
j_gene: TRBJ2-2
d_gene: .
v_gene: TRBV27
abundance: .

CDR3nt: TGTGCCAGCAGCTTGGCGTTCGGGCAGGCCTCCTACGAGCAGTACTTC
CDR3aa: CASSLAFGQASYEQYF
j_gene: TRBJ2-7
d_gene: .
v_gene: TRBV5-6
abundance: .

CDR3nt: TGTGCCACCAGCTCACGGCTTGGACAGGGAGCAAACTATGGCTACACCTTC
CDR3aa: CATSSRLGQGANYGYTF
j_gene: TRBJ1-2
d_gene: TRBD1
v_gene: TRBV15
abundance: few

CDR3nt: TGCGCCAGCAGTCCCGTCGACTCCCACGAGCAGTACTTC
CDR3aa: CASSPVDSHEQYF
j_gene: TRBJ2-7
d_gene: .
v_gene: TRBV10-1
abundance: large

CDR3nt: TGCAGCGTTGCCTACGGACAGAACACTGAAGCTTTCTTT
CDR3aa: CSVAYGQNTEAFF
j_gene: TRBJ1-1
d_gene: .
v_gene: TRBV29-1
abundance: few

CDR3nt: TGCAGTGCAAGGGACAGGGGTCCTAATGAAAAACTGTTTTTT
CDR3aa: CSARDRGPNEKLFF
j_gene: TRBJ1-4
d_gene: TRBD1
v_gene: TRBV20-1
abundance: .

CDR3nt: TGTGCCAGCAGATTGGGGACAGGGGCCTACGAGCAGTACTTC
CDR3aa: CASRLGTGAYEQYF
j_gene: TRBJ2-7
d_gene: TRBD1
v_gene: TRBV27
abundance: .

CDR3nt: TGTGCCAGCAGCTTAGGACTAGCGGGGCTAGGTGAGCAGTTCTTC
CDR3aa: CASSLGLAGLGEQFF
j_gene: TRBJ2-1
d_gene: TRBD2
v_gene: TRBV7-3
abundance: .

CDR3nt: TGTGCCAGCAGCTTAGCAAGTGGCTACACCTTC
CDR3aa: CASSLASGYTF
j_gene: TRBJ1-2
d_gene: .
v_gene: TRBV7-9
abundance: .

CDR3nt: TGTGCCAGTAGTATGGGGAATTCACCCCTCCACTTT
CDR3aa: CASSMGNSPLHF
j_gene: TRBJ1-6
d_gene: .
v_gene: TRBV19
abundance: .

CDR3nt: TGTGCCACCAGCAGCCGCGGGGACACTGAAGCTTTCTTT
CDR3aa: CATSSRGDTEAFF
j_gene: TRBJ1-1
d_gene: .
v_gene: TRBV15
abundance: few

CDR3nt: TGCAGCGTTCGAGACAACATCAATCAGCCCCAGCATTTT
CDR3aa: CSVRDNINQPQHF
j_gene: TRBJ1-5
d_gene: .
v_gene: TRBV29-1
abundance: .

CDR3nt: TGTGCCAGCAGCTTAAGGTCGGGTGCTAACACCGGGGAGCTGTTTTTT
CDR3aa: CASSLRSGANTGELFF
j_gene: TRBJ2-2
d_gene: .
v_gene: TRBV7-9
abundance: .

CDR3nt: TGTGCCTGGAGGAGGGAAAAGGAAGGCTACACCTTC
CDR3aa: CAWRREKEGYTF
j_gene: TRBJ1-2
d_gene: .
v_gene: TRBV30
abundance: .

CDR3nt: TGCAGCGCCTCCCCCAGGCAGGGGAGGAGCTATGGCTACACCTTC
CDR3aa: CSASPRQGRSYGYTF
j_gene: TRBJ1-2
d_gene: .
v_gene: TRBV20-1
abundance: .

CDR3nt: TGTGCCAGTAGTATCGGCAGCTCCTACGAGCAGTACTTC
CDR3aa: CASSIGSSYEQYF
j_gene: TRBJ2-7
d_gene: .
v_gene: TRBV19
abundance: .

CDR3nt: TGTGCCAGCAGTCATAAACCGAACCAGCCCCAGCATTTT
CDR3aa: CASSHKPNQPQHF
j_gene: TRBJ1-5
d_gene: .
v_gene: TRBV6-5
abundance: .

CDR3nt: TGTGCCAGCAGCTTAGTGGGGAACACTGAAGCTTTCTTT
CDR3aa: CASSLVGNTEAFF
j_gene: TRBJ1-1
d_gene: .
v_gene: TRBV7-9
abundance: .

CDR3nt: TGCAGTGCCCAGGGCCTCGGAGGTGGCGGCAATCAGCCCCAGCATTTT
CDR3aa: CSAQGLGGGGNQPQHF
j_gene: TRBJ1-5
d_gene: .
v_gene: TRBV20-1
abundance: few

CDR3nt: TGTGCCAGTAGTATGAGGATCGAACTCCACCCGCAGTATTTT
CDR3aa: CASSMRIELHPQYF
j_gene: TRBJ2-3
d_gene: .
v_gene: TRBV19
abundance: few